The clone carrying this TCR beta chain has just one count. The antigen is unknown. This sample was included in a study of T cell responses to AZD1222 COVID-19 vaccine. Study-wide background: It was second doses at about 4 or about 12 weeks that were pooled. Study-level findings and limits: CD4 TCRs associated with vaccination spanned spike, dominating at 160-218 and 743-854. Clonal diversity may have been underestimated, and the donors were mostly white British, with more females than males.

The repertoire was sequenced with immunoSEQ multiplex PCR; TCRdb's copy has only in-frame clones and lacks some. The sample consists of 120,000 or so clones, around 93% of them appearing once. Germline-derived CDR1 and CDR2 are MNHEY and SVGAGI. V was clipped by 11 bases and J by 5 bases; unmatched bases: 4. The CDR3 spans 12 residues. The TCR was taken from an adult in good health. Sequenced material: peripheral blood, taken on day 0 of AZD1222 vaccination. This chain joins TRBV6-5 and TRBJ2-2; 8 positions agree with TRBD1. The CDR3 DNA reads TGTGCCGCTTACAGGGGGACCGGGGAGCTGTTTTTT. This gives the protein CAAYRGTGELFF.